The present TCR beta chain was sequenced within a study of cytomegalovirus exposure and HLA in healthy donors. About this clone: The antigen remains undetermined.

Germline V gene lookup returns CDR1 SGHRS and CDR2 YFSETQ. V dropped 0 bases and J dropped 5; count of bases not matched to a gene: 4. The CDR3 is 15 amino acids. Overall study findings and caveats: In a later analysis, several top co-occurrence clusters appeared linked to parvovirus B19, influenza, CMV and Epstein-Barr virus. Later genetic work tied a missense DCLRE1C variant to beta-chain V and J trimming.

Vbeta (60) and Jbeta (13) primers were used in the PCR. Only in-frame clones appear in the TCRdb table, and some are missing; sequencing was by immunoSEQ multiplex PCR. The sample shows fewer than 100,000 clones, 78% of them seen only once. The chain recombines TRBV5-1 with TRBJ2-5; 10 bases are a match to TRBD2. This TCR derives from a woman aged 40 to 50 in good health and CMV-seropositive. Sequencing input: PBMCs. CDR3 coding DNA: TGCGCCAGCAGCTTGGAGCGGGAGGGCCCTGAGACCCAGTACTTC. It is translated as CASSLEREGPETQYF.